These 9 T cell receptor beta chains were sequenced from one sample in a study of OX40 agonist ivuxolimab in advanced cancers. Profiling relied on immunoSEQ multiplex PCR, and the TCRdb table lists in-frame clones only, not all of them. This sample carries about 62,000 clones, 70% to 90% of them seen once, and the ten largest clones take roughly 5.1%. The sample here was CD4+ or CD8+ T cells sorted from blood, taken in a trial of the OX40 agonist ivuxolimab. The receptor set was obtained from an adult with an advanced solid tumor such as melanoma, head and neck, liver or kidney cancer.

CDR3 sequence: CASSRTSSTSGERYGYTF. The CDR3 bases are TGTGCCAGCAGCCGAACTAGTTCCACCTCCGGGGAACGCTATGGCTACACCTTC. The genes are TRBV7-6 and TRBJ1-2; D uncertain. Trimming cost V 5 bases and J 4 bases, with 26 bases left between them. CDR1 is SGHVS and CDR2 is FNYEAQ in the germline V gene. The CDR3 spans 18 residues.

The gene calls are TRBV18 and TRBJ1-4; 8 bases align to TRBD1. The CDR3 covers 15 residues. J gave up 2 bases and V 3 bases, and 2 bases lay outside the gene matches. Germline V CDR1 and CDR2: KGHSH, LQKENI. CDR3 nucleotide sequence: TGTGCCAGCTCACCTCAGGGGGCCACTAATGAAAAACTGTTTTTT. Translating it yields CASSPQGATNEKLFF. Looking up the rest from reference TRBV18 and TRBJ1-4 gives the full variable domain: NAGVMQNPRHLVRRRGQEARLRCSPMKGHSHVYWYRQLPEEGLKFMVYLQKENIIDESGMPKERFSAEFPKEGPSILRIQQVVRGDSAAYFCASSPQGATNEKLFFGSGTQLSVL.

The CDR3 DNA reads TGCGCCAGCAGCCAAAATGGAGTAGTGGTTGGCAATGAGCAGTTCTTC. Protein: CASSQNGVVVGNEQFF. The rearrangement links TRBV4-3 to TRBJ2-1; D is ambiguous. Trimming shortened V by 2 bases and J by 6 bases, and 17 bases separated the two germline ends. The CDR3 is 16 amino acids. From germline, CDR1 is LGHNA and CDR2 YSLEER.

The chain employs TRBV11-2 and TRBJ2-3; 8 bases align to TRBD1. The germline V gene has CDR1 SGHAT and CDR2 FQNNGV. The CDR3 runs 13 residues. J was trimmed by 4 bases and V by 5 bases; bases with no gene match: 2. CDR3 residues: CASSRQGSDTQYF. The CDR3 DNA follows: TGTGCCAGCAGCCGACAGGGGTCAGATACGCAGTATTTT.

The CDR3 region is CASSPLSQGAVGANVLTF. The DNA of the CDR3 is TGTGCCAGCTCACCTTTATCACAGGGGGCAGTTGGGGCCAACGTCCTGACTTTC. J is TRBJ2-6 and V is TRBV18; TRBD1 matches at 9 bases. From germline, CDR1 is KGHSH and CDR2 LQKENI. V gave up 3 bases and J gave up 3 bases; unmatched junction bases: 9. This CDR3 is 18 amino acids long.

The chain has TRBV7-8 and TRBJ1-4; D is uncertain. With 1 base removed from V and 12 bases from J, the gap between germline ends came to 15 bases. From germline, CDR1 is SGHVS and CDR2 FQNEAQ. The CDR3 sequence is 14 residues long. This chain's CDR3 is CASSLVTEPVELFF. In DNA, the CDR3 is TGTGCCAGCAGCTTAGTAACAGAACCGGTGGAACTGTTTTTT.

The chain couples TRBV6-6 to TRBJ1-2; D is ambiguous. Trimming left V 8 bases short and J 0 bases short, with 10 bases between. Germline assignment: CDR1 MNHNY and CDR2 SVGAGI (reference sequence). The CDR3 covers 13 residues. Here the CDR3 reads CASRSEANYGYTF. The CDR3 DNA follows: TGTGCCAGCCGTTCGGAGGCTAACTATGGCTACACCTTC.

The chain combines TRBV19 with TRBJ2-5; D is perhaps TRBD1 (5 bases). This CDR3 region has 14 residues. Germline V gives CDR1 LNHDA, CDR2 SQIVND (reference sequence). Deletions cut 4 bases from V and 1 base from J, with 10 bases between. CDR3 amino acids: CASSTRQTQETQYF. The CDR3 coding sequence is TGTGCCAGTAGTACCCGACAGACCCAAGAGACCCAGTACTTC.

The chain couples TRBV14 to TRBJ2-7; a weak D match, TRBD1 (6 bases). Trimming cost V 5 bases and J 6 bases, with 23 bases left between them. This CDR3 comprises 16 residues. Germline CDR1 and CDR2: SGHDN and FVKESK. The CDR3 spells CASSLQGIGPLPEQYF. In nucleotides, the CDR3 is TGTGCCAGCAGCTTACAGGGTATAGGGCCCCTCCCCGAGCAGTACTTC.